The present T cell receptor beta chain was sequenced within a study of blood T cell repertoires in COVID-19. Study information: PBMCs, B-cell-depleted T cells, or T cells were the source of the cDNA or gDNA that made up the material.

Clones were read by immunoSEQ multiplex PCR, and TCRdb kept only the in-frame ones, dropping some. The table includes hundreds of thousands of clones, about 87% detected once. The germline V gene encodes CDR1 ENHRY and CDR2 SYGVKD. This CDR3 comprises 12 residues. Trimming removed 4 bases from V and 4 bases from J, with 7 bases in between. Recruits, aged roughly 18 to 89 years, lived in 24 US areas. Sequencing used PBMCs or T cells enriched from blood (not recorded which). The chain couples TRBV10-3 to TRBJ1-2; the D gene is possibly TRBD1 (6 bases). This clonotype was sampled from a young woman who had recovered from COVID-19. The CDR3 bases are TGTGCCATCAGTGGGACAGTCTATGGCTACACCTTC. Its translation: CAISGTVYGYTF.